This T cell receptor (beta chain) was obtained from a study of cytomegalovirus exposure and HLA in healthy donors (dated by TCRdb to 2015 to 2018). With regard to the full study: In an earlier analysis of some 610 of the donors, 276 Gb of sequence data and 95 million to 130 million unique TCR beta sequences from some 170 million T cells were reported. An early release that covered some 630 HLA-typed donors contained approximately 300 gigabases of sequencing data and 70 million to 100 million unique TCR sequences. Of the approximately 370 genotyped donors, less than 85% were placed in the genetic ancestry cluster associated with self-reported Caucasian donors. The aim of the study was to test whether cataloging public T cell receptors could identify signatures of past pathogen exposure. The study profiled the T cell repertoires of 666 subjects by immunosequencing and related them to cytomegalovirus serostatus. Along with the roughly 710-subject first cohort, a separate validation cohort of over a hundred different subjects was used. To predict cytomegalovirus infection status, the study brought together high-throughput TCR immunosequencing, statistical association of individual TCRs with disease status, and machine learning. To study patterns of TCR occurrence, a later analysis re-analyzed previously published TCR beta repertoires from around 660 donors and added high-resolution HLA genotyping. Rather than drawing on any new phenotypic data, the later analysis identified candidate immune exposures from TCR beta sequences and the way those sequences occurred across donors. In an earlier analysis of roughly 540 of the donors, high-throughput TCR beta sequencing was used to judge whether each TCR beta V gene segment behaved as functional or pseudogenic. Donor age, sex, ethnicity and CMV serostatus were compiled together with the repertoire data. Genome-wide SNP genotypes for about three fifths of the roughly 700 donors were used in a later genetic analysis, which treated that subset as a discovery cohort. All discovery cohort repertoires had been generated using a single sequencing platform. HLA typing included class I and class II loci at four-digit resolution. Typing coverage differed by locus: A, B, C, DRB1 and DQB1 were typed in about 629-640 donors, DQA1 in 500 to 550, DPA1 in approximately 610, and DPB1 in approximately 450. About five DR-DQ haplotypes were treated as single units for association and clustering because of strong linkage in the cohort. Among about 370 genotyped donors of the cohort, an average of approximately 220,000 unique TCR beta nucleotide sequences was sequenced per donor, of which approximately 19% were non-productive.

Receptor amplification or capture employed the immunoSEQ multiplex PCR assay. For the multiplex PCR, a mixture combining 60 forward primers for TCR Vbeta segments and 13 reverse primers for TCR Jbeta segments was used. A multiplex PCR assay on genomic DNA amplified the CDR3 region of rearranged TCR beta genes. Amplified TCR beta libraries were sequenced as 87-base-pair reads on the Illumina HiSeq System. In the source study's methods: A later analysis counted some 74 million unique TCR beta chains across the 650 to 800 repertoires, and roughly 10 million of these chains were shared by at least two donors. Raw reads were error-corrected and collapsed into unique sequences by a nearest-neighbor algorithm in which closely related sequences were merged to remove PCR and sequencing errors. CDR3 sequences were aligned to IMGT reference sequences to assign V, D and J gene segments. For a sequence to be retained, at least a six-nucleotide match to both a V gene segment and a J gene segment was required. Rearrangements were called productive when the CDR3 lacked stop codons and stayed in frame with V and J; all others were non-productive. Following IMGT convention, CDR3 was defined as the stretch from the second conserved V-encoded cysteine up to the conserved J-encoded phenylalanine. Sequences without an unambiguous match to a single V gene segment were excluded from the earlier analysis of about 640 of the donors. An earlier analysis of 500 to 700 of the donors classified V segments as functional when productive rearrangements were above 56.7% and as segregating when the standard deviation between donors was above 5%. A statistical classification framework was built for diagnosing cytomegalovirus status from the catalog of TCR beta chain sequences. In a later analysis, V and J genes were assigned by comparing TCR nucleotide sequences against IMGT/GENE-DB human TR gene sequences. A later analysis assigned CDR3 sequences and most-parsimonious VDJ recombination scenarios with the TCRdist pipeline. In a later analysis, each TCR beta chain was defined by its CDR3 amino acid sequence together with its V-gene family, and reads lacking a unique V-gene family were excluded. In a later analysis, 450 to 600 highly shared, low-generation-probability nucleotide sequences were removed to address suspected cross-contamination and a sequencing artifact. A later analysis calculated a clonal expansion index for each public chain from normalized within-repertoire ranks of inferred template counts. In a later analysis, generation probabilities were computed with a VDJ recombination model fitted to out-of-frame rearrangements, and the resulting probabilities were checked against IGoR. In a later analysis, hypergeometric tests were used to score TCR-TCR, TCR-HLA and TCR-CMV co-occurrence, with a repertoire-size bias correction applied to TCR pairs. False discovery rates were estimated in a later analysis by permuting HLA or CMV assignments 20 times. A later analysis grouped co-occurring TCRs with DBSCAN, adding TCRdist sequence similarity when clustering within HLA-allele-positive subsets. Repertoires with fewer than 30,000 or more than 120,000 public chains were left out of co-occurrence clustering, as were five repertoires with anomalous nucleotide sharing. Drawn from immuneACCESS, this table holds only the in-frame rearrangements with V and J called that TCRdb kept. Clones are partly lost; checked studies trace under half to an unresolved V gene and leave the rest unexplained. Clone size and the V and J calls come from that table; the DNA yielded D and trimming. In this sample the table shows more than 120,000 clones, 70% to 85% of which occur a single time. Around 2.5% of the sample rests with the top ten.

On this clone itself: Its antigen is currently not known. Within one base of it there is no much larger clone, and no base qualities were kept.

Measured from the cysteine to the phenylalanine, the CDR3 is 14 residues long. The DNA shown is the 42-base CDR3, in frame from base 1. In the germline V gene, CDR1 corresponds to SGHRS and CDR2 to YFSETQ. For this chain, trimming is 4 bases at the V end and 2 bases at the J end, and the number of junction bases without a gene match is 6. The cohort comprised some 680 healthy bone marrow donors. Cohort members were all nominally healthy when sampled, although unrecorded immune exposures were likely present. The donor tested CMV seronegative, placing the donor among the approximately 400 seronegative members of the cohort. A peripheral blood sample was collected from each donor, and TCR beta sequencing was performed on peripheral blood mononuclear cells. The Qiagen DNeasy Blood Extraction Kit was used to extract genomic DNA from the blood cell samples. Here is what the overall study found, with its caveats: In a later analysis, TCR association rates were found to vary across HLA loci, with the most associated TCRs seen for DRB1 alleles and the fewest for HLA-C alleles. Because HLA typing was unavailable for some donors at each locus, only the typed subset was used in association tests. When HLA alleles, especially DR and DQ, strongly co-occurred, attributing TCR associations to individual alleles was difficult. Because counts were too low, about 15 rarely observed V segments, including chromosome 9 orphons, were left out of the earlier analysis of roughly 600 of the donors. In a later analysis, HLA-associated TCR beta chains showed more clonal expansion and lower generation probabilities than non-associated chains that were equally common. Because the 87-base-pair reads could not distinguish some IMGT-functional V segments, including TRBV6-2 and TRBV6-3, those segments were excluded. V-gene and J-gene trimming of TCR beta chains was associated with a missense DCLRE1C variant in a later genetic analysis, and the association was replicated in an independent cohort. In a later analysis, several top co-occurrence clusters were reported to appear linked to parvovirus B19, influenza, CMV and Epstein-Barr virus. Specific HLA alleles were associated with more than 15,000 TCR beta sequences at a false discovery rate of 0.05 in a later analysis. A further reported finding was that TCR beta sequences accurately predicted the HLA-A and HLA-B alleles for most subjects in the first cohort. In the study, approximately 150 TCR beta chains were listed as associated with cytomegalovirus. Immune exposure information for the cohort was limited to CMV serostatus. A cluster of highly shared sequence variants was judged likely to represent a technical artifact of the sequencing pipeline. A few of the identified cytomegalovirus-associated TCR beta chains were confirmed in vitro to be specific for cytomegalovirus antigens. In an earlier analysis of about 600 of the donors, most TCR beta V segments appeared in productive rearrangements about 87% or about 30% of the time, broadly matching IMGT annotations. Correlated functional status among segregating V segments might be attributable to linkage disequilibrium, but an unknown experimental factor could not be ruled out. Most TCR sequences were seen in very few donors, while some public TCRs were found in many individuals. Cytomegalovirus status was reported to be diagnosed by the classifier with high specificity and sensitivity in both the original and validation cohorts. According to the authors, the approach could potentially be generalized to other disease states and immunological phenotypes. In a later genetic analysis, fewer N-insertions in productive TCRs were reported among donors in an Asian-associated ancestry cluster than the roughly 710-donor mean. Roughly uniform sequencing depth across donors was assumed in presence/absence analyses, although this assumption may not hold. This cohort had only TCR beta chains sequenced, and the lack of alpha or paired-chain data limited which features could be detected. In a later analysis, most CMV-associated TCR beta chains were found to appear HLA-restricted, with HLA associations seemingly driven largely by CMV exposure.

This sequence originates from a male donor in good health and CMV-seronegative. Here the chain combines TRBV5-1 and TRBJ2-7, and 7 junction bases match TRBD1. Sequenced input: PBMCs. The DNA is TGCGCCAGCAGCGCGGACAGGACGCCCTACGAGCAGTACTTC. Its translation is CASSADRTPYEQYF.